The 8 T cell receptor beta chains below all came from one sample that was sequenced in a study of beta chain features in type 1 diabetes. cDNA synthesis used the whole RNA isolate, giving expressed TCRB sequences. Here immunoSEQ multiplex PCR was the method, and the copy in TCRdb shows in-frame clones only, minus some. Of 850,000 to 900,000 clones listed, around a sixth are singletons. Sequencing was done on a sample of naive CD4+ T cells from blood. The receptor set was obtained from a woman under 30 in good health.

This clone was picked up a small number of times. This chain uses TRBV7-2 with TRBJ2-1, with 8 bases matching TRBD2. With 5 bases clipped from V and 7 bases from J, the junction kept 7 bases outside the gene matches. This CDR3 spans 14 amino acids. The V gene's germline CDR1 is SGHTA and CDR2 FQGNSA. CDR3 region: CASSLGLGGNEQFF. The CDR3, as DNA: TGTGCCAGCAGCCTGGGACTAGGGGGGAATGAGCAGTTCTTC. Combining the CDR3 with reference TRBV7-2 and TRBJ2-1 gives the whole variable domain GAGVSQSPSNKVTEKGKDVELRCDPISGHTALYWYRQSLGQGLEFLIYFQGNSAPDKSGLPSDRFSAERTGGSVSTLTIQRTQQEDSAVYLCASSLGLGGNEQFFGPGTRLTVL.

This clone turned up a few times. V is TRBV4-3 and J is TRBJ2-1; D is uncertain. The V gene's germline CDR1 is LGHNA and CDR2 YSLEER. Trimming removed 4 bases at V and 9 bases at J, with 13 bases between. The CDR3 runs 13 residues. CDR3 loop: CASSPPNSGEQFF. CDR3 DNA sequence: TGCGCCAGCAGCCCCCCAAACTCGGGTGAGCAGTTCTTC.

The rearrangement joins TRBV10-3 to TRBJ2-5; D perhaps matches TRBD2 (7 bases). V was shortened by 5 bases and J by 1 base, with 14 bases between the two germline ends. The CDR3 totals 15 residues. CDR1 and CDR2 (germline): ENHRY, SYGVKD. The CDR3 nucleotides are TGTGCCATCAGTCCCCACAGGGAGGGCCAAGAGACCCAGTACTTC. It translates to CAISPHREGQETQYF.

A few counts support this clone. The rearrangement uses TRBV7-2 and TRBJ1-4; 7 bases align to TRBD1. V lost 2 bases and J lost 3; bases outside the gene matches: 3. The CDR3 loop spans 15 amino acids. The germline CDR1 and CDR2 sequences are SGHTA and FQGNSA. The CDR3 coding sequence is TGTGCCAGCAGCTTACGACAGGGTTCTAATGAAAAACTGTTTTTT. Amino acids: CASSLRQGSNEKLFF.

The chain joins TRBV28 to TRBJ2-2, with a tentative D call TRBD1 (6 bases). Trimming left V 0 bases short and J 1 base short, with 15 bases between. The CDR3 consists of 18 residues. The V gene's germline CDR1 is MDHEN and CDR2 SYDVKM. Here the CDR3 reads CASSLWKYREKNTGELFF. As DNA, the CDR3 is TGTGCCAGCAGTTTATGGAAATACAGGGAAAAGAACACCGGGGAGCTGTTTTTT.

This rearrangement joins TRBV5-4 to TRBJ2-3; a weak D match, TRBD1 (6 bases). Trimming removed 5 bases from V and 1 base from J, with 17 bases in between. This CDR3 contains 16 residues. CDR1 and CDR2 from the germline V gene are SGHNT and YYREEE (reference sequence). The DNA for the CDR3 is TGTGCCAGCAGTTATGGGCAGGGGATAGGCACAGATACGCAGTATTTT. Protein: CASSYGQGIGTDTQYF.

This clone was counted only a few times. This CDR3 is CSVRRSGNTIYF. For the CDR3, the DNA is TGCAGCGTACGGCGCTCTGGAAACACCATATATTTT. The chain is built from TRBV29-1 and TRBJ1-3; D ambiguous. Looked up from germline, CDR1 is SQVTM and CDR2 is ANQGSEA. V was clipped by 6 bases and J by 0 bases, with 6 bases between them. CDR3 length: 12 residues.

This clone came up a few times. DNA for the CDR3: TGTGCCATCAGTGGGTACAGTGGATACGAGCAGTACTTC. It specifies CAISGYSGYEQYF. This sequence joins TRBV10-3 and TRBJ2-5; the D is unclear. Near its end, the DNA agrees better with TRBJ2-7, so the J call may be wrong. The CDR3 sequence is 13 residues long. CDR1 and CDR2 (germline): ENHRY, SYGVKD.